This T cell receptor (beta chain) was observed in a study of blood T cells in healthy people across ages. The study, taken as a whole, reports: It was not possible, with unsorted PBMCs, to conclusively compare naive and antigen-experienced cells. Diversity figures derived from one million T cells were judged to underestimate the true value.

This clonotype was recorded a few times. What it binds is unknown. Through a sample-barcoded 5' primer and a J-beta primer mix, a second PCR was run for roughly 6 to 12 cycles. TCRdb re-called the 5' RACE reads through MiXCR, storing one row per CDR3 protein. Here the sample spans some 1.8 million distinct CDR3 sequences, roughly two fifths being singletons. V was trimmed by 2 bases and J by 5 bases, leaving 10 bases between them. CDR3 length: 14 residues. The germline V gene has CDR1 SGHTA and CDR2 FQGNSA. The rearrangement uses TRBV7-2 and TRBJ2-4, with D unresolved. The sequence came from a human donor in good health. The specimen was blood. In DNA form, the CDR3 reads TGTGCCAGCAGCTTATCAAGGGCGGAAAACATTCAGTACTTC. Translation: CASSLSRAENIQYF.